This T cell receptor (beta chain) was captured in a study of cytomegalovirus exposure and HLA in healthy donors. Trimming left V 8 bases short and J 1 base short, with 11 bases between. Germline lookup yields CDR1 GTSNPN and CDR2 SVGIG (reference sequence). There are 13 residues in the CDR3. Both 60 Vbeta primers and 13 Jbeta primers went into the PCR. Measured with immunoSEQ multiplex PCR; TCRdb has only the in-frame clones, and not every one. The top ten clones hold approximately 20% of a sample with about 90,000 clones, approximately 74% of them seen once. These donors, healthy bone marrow donors, were studied. Notes on the study in general: Usually a TCR sequence was rare, but some public TCRs were found in many donors. Some TCR beta chains (about 170 of them) were listed as cytomegalovirus-associated. Being productive about 90% or about 30% of the time was typical of most TCR beta V segments in an earlier analysis.

For this clone: Antigen specificity is unknown.

The sequence derives from a man younger than 40 in good health and CMV-seropositive. Sequencing was done on a sample of PBMCs. The chain employs TRBV30 and TRBJ2-2; TRBD1 might be the D (6 bases). The CDR3: CAGKQGNTGELFF. For the CDR3, the DNA is TGTGCCGGAAAACAGGGGAACACCGGGGAGCTGTTTTTT.